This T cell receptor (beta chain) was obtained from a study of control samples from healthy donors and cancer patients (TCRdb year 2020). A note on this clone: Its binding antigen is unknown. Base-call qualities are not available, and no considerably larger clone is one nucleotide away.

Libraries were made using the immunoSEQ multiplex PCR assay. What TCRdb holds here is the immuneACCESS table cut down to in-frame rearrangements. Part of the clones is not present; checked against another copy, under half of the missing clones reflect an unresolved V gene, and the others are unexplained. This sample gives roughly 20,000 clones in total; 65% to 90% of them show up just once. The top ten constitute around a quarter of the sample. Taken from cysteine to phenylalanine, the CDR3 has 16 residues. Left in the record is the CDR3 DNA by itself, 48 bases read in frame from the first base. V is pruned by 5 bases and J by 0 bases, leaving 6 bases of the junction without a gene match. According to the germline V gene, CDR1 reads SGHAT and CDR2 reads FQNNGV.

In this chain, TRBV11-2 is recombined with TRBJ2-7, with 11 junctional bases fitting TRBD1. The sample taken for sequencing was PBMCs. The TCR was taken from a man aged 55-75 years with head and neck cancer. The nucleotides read TGTGCCAGCAGCCCCGGACAGGGGGCCAGCTCCTACGAGCAGTACTTC. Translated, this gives CASSPGQGASSYEQYF. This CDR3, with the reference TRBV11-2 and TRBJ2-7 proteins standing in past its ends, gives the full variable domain EAGVAQSPRYKIIEKRQSVAFWCNPISGHATLYWYQQILGQGPKLLIQFQNNGVVDDSQLPKDRFSAERLKGVDSTLKIQPAKLEDSAVYLCASSPGQGASSYEQYFGPGTRLTVT.